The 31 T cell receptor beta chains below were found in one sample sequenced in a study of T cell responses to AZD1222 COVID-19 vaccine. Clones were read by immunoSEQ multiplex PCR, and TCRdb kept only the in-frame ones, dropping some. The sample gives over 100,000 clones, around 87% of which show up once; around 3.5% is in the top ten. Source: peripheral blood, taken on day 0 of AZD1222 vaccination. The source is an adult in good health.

DNA for the CDR3: TGTGCCAGCAGCTTAGGAGTTGCAGGGAACTATGGCTACACCTTC. It is translated as CASSLGVAGNYGYTF. The rearrangement joins TRBV7-9 to TRBJ1-2; maybe TRBD1 (5 bases). From germline, CDR1 is SEHNR and CDR2 FQNEAQ (reference sequence). Trimming left V 1 base short and J 2 bases short, with 11 bases between. This CDR3 contains 15 residues.

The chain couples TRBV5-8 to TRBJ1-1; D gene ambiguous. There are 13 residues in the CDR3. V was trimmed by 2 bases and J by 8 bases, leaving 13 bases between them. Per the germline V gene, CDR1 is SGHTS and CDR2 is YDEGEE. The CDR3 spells CASSLGPGREAFF. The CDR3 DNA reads TGTGCCAGCAGCTTAGGTCCTGGCAGGGAAGCTTTCTTT.

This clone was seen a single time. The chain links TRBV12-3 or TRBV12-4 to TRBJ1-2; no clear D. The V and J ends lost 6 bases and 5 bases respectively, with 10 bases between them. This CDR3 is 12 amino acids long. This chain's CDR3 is CASSRRTYGYTF. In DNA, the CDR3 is TGTGCCAGCAGCCGTAGGACGTATGGCTACACCTTC.

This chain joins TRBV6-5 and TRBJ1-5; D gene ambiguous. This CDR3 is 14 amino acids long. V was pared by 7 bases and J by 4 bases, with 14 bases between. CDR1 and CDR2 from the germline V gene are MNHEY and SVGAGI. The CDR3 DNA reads TGTGCCAGCAACTCTCCTCCGGGGAATCAGCCCCAGCATTTT. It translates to CASNSPPGNQPQHF.

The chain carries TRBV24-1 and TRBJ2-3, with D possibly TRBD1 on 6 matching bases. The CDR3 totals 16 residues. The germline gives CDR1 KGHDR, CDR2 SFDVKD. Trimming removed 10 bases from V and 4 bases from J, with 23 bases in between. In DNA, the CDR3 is TGTGCCACTAGCAGTTCGAGGGGGAACTGGGCAGATACGCAGTATTTT. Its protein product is CATSSSRGNWADTQYF.

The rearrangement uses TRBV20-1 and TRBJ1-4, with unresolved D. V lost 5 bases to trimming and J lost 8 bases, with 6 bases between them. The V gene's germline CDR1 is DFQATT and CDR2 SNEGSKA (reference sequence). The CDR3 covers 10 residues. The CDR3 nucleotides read TGCAGTGCTCGGGGAGAAAAACTGTTTTTT. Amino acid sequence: CSARGEKLFF.

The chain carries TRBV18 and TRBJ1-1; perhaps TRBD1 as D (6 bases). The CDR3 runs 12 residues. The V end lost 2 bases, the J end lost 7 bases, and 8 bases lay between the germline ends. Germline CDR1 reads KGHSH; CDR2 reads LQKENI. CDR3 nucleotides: TGTGCCAGCTCACCAAGGGGGGATGAAGCTTTCTTT. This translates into CASSPRGDEAFF.

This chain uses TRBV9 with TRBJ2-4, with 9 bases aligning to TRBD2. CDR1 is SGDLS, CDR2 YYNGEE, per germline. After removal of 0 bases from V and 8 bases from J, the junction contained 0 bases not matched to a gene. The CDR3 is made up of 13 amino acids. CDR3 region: CASSVASGDIQYF. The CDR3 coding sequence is TGTGCCAGCAGCGTAGCTAGCGGGGACATTCAGTACTTC. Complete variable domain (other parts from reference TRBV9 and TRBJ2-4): DSGVTQTPKHLITATGQRVTLRCSPRSGDLSVYWYQQSLDQGLQFLIQYYNGEERAKGNILERFSAQQFPDLHSELNLSSLELGDSALYFCASSVASGDIQYFGAGTRLSVL.

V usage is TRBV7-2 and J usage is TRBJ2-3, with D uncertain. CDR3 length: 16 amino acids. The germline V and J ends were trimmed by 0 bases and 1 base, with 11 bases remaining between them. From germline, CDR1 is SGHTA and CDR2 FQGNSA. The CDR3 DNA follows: TGTGCCAGCAGCTTAGCGAAAACGATTCGCACAGATACGCAGTATTTT. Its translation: CASSLAKTIRTDTQYF.

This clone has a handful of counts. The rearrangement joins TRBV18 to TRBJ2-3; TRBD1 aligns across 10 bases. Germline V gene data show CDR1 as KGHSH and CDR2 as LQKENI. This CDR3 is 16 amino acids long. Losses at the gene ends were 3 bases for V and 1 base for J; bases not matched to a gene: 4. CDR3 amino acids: CASSPLGQGGTDTQYF. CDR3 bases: TGTGCCAGCTCACCTCTAGGACAGGGGGGCACAGATACGCAGTATTTT.

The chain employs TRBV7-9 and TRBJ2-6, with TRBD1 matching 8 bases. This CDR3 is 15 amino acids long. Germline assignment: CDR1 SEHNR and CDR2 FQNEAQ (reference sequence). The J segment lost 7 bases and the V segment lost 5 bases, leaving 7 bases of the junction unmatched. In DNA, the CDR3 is TGTGCCAGCAGCCCAAGGACAGGGTTTGCCAACGTCCTGACTTTC. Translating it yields CASSPRTGFANVLTF.

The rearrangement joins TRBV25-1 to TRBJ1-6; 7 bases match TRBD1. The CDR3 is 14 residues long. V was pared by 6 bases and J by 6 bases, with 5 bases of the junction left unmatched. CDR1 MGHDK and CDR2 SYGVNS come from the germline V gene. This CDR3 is CASSETGVNSPLHF. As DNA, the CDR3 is TGTGCCAGCAGCGAAACAGGGGTTAATTCACCCCTCCACTTT.

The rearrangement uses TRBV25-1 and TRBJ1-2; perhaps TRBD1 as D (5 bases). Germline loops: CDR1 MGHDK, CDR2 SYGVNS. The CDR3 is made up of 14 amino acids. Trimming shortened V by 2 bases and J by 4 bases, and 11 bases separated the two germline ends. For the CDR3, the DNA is TGTGCCAGCAGTGAAGGGGCAGGGACCTATGGCTACACCTTC. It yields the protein CASSEGAGTYGYTF.

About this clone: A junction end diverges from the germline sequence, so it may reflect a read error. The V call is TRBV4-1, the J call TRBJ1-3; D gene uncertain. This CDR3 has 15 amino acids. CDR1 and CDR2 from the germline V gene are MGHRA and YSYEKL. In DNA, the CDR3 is TGCGCCAGCAGCCCTGAGCAGGACTCAAGAAACACCATCTTTTTT. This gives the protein CASSPEQDSRNTIFF.

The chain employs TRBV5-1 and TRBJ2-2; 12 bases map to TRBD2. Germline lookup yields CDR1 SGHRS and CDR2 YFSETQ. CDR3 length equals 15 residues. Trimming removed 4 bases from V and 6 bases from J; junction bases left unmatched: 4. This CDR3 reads CASSGLAGKAGELFF. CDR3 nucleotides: TGCGCCAGCAGCGGACTAGCGGGGAAGGCCGGGGAGCTGTTTTTT.

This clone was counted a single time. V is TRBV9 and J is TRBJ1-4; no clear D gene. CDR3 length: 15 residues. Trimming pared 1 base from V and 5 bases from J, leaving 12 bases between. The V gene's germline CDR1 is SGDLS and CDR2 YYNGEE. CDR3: CASSVMEGLNEKLFF. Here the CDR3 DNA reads TGTGCCAGCAGCGTAATGGAGGGTTTAAATGAAAAACTGTTTTTT.

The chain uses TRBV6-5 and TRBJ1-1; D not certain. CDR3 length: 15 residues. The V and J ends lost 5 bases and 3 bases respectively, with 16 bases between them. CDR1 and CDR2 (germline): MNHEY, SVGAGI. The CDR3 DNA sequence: TGTGCCAGCAGTCTTAACCCCGGCGCCGACACTGAAGCTTTCTTT. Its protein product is CASSLNPGADTEAFF.

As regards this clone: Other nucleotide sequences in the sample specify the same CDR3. The CDR3: CASSRDSYEQYF. In DNA form, the CDR3 reads TGCGCCAGCAGCCGGGACTCCTACGAGCAGTACTTC. The chain couples TRBV5-1 to TRBJ2-7; TRBD2 is a possible D gene (5 bases). This CDR3 region has 12 residues. Trimming took off 4 bases at V and 0 bases at J, with 5 bases between the two ends. Germline V gene lookup returns CDR1 SGHRS and CDR2 YFSETQ.

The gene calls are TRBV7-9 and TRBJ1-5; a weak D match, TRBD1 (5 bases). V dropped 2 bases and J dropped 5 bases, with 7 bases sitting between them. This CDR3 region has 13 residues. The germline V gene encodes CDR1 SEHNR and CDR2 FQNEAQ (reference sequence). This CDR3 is CASSLWGDQPQHF. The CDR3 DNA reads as TGTGCCAGCAGCTTATGGGGGGATCAGCCCCAGCATTTT.

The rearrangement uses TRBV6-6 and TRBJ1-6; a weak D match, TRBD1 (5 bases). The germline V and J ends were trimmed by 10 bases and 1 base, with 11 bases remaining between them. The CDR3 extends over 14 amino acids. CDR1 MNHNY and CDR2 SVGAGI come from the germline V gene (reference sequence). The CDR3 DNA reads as TGTGCCATTCAAGACAGTTCCTATAATTCACCCCTCCACTTT. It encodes CAIQDSSYNSPLHF.

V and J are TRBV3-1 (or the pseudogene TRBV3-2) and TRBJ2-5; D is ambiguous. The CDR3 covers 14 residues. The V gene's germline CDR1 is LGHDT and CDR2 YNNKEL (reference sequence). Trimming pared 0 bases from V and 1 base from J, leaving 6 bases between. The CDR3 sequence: CASSQDWRQETQYF. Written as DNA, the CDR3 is TGTGCCAGCAGCCAAGATTGGCGCCAAGAGACCCAGTACTTC.

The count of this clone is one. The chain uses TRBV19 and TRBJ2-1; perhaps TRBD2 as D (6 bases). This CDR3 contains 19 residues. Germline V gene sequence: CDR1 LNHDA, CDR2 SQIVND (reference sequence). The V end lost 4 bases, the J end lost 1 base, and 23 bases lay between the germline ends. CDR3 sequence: CASSTFTWGLVGSYNEQFF. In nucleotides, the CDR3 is TGTGCCAGTAGTACCTTCACGTGGGGACTCGTCGGGTCCTACAATGAGCAGTTCTTC.

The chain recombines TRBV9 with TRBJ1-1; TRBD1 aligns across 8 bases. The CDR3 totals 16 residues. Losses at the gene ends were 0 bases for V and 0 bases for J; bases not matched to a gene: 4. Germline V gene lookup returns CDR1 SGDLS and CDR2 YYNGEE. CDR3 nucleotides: TGTGCCAGCAGCGTAGGGGCGACAGGGGTGAACACTGAAGCTTTCTTT. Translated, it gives CASSVGATGVNTEAFF. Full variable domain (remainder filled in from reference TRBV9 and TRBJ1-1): DSGVTQTPKHLITATGQRVTLRCSPRSGDLSVYWYQQSLDQGLQFLIQYYNGEERAKGNILERFSAQQFPDLHSELNLSSLELGDSALYFCASSVGATGVNTEAFFGQGTRLTVV.

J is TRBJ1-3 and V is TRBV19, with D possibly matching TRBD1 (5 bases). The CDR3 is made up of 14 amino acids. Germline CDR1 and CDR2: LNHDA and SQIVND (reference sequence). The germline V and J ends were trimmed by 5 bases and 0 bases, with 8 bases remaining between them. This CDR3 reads CASSATGSGNTIYF. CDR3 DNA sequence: TGTGCCAGTAGTGCCACAGGCTCTGGAAACACCATATATTTT.

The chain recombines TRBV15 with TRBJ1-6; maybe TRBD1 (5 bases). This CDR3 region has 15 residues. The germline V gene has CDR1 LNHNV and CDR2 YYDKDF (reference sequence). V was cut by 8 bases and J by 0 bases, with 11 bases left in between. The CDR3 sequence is CATSLGGSYNSPLHF. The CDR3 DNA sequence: TGTGCCACCTCCCTCGGGGGCTCCTATAATTCACCCCTCCACTTT.

The chain's CDR3 is CASSQGRWNTEAFF. In DNA, the CDR3 is TGTGCCAGCAGCCAAGGACGTTGGAACACTGAAGCTTTCTTT. The rearrangement links TRBV3-1 (or the pseudogene TRBV3-2) to TRBJ1-1, with D hard to call. CDR1 and CDR2 (germline): LGHDT, YNNKEL (reference sequence). Trimming took off 1 base at V and 1 base at J, with 7 bases between the two ends. This CDR3 is 14 amino acids long.

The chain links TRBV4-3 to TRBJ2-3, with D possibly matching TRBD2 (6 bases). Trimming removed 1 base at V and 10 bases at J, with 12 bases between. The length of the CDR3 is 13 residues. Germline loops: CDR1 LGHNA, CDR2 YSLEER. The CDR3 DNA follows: TGCGCCAGCAGCCAAGCCCTGTCTAGCGCGCAGTATTTT. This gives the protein CASSQALSSAQYF.

CDR3 region: CASSLSAGLQETQYF. The DNA of the CDR3 is TGCGCCAGCAGCTTGTCCGCGGGGCTTCAAGAGACCCAGTACTTC. This chain links TRBV5-1 with TRBJ2-5; a weak D match, TRBD2 (6 bases). The V end lost 1 base, the J end lost 2 bases, and 12 bases lay between the germline ends. CDR1 is SGHRS and CDR2 is YFSETQ in the germline V gene. The CDR3 length is 15 residues.

CDR3 in DNA: TGTGCCAGCAGCTTGGATCCAGGGAGGAATTCACCCCTCCACTTT. The encoded protein is CASSLDPGRNSPLHF. The chain combines TRBV5-5 with TRBJ1-6, with a tentative D call TRBD1 (5 bases). Between the trimmed V and J ends, which lost 0 bases and 7 bases, there was a span of 11 bases. Germline V gene data show CDR1 as SGHKS and CDR2 as YYEKEE (reference sequence). The CDR3 length is 15 residues. Full variable domain (outside the CDR3, taken from reference TRBV5-5 and TRBJ1-6): DAGVTQSPTHLIKTRGQQVTLRCSPISGHKSVSWYQQVLGQGPQFIFQYYEKEERGRGNFPDRFSARQFPNYSSELNVNALLLGDSALYLCASSLDPGRNSPLHFGNGTRLTVT.

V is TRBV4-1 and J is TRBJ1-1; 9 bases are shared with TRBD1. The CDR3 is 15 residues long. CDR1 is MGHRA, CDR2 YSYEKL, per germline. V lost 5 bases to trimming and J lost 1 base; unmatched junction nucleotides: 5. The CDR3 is CASSALQGANTEAFF. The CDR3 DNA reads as TGCGCCAGCAGCGCCCTACAGGGGGCGAACACTGAAGCTTTCTTT.

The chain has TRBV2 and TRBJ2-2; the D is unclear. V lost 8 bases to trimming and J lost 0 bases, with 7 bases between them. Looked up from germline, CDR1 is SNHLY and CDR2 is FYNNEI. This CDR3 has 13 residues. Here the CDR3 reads CASLGPNTGELFF. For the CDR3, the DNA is TGTGCCAGCCTAGGTCCGAACACCGGGGAGCTGTTTTTT.